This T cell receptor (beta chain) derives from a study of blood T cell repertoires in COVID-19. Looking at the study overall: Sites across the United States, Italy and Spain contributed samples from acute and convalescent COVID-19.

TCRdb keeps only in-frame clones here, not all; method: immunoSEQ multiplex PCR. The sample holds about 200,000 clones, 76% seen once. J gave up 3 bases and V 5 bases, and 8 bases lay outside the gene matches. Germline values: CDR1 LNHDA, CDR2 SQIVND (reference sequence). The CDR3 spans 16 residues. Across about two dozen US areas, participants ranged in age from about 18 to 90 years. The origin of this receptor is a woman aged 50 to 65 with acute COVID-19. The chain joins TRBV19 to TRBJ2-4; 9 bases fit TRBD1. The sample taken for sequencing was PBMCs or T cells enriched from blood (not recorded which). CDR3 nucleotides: TGTGCCAGTAGTTCACAAACAGGGGGCGGCAAAAACATTCAGTACTTC. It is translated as CASSSQTGGGKNIQYF.